This TCR beta chain was obtained from a study of T cell responses to AZD1222 COVID-19 vaccine (dated by TCRdb to the early 2020s). For the study in its entirety: AZD1222 recipients given second doses at about 4 weeks or at about 12 weeks were pooled, since spike-specific TCR depth and breadth were not found to differ between the two schedules. Trial participants were enrolled by age into 18-55, 56-69 and 70-plus year subgroups, with about 150, 27 and 61 TCR-sequenced participants respectively. A total of about 230 trial participants underwent TCR sequencing, of whom 200 to 220 received two doses of AZD1222 and some 26 received two doses of the MenACWY control vaccine.

This specimen's time point label, per the study, means: baseline before first vaccination. The vaccinee samples were drawn from two UK trials, COV001 and COV002, one of which was a single-blind randomized controlled phase 2/3 trial testing AZD1222 (ChAdOx1 nCoV-19) in healthy adults. Trial participant PBMC samples were collected at day 0 and day 28 after the second dose for TCRbeta chain sequencing. A remark on this clone: Its antigen is currently not known. No much larger clonotype is one base removed from it; base qualities were not supplied.

The germline V gene provides CDR1 MNHEY and CDR2 SVGAGI. Reading from cysteine to phenylalanine, the CDR3 counts 13 amino acids. Only the CDR3 region is kept as DNA, spanning 39 bases read in frame from base 1. The trim is 5 bases for V and 7 bases for J, with a gap of 12 bases between the germline ends. The CDR3 regions of human TCRbeta chains were subjected to immunosequencing. Per the original workflow: TCRs in the repertoires were compared against a reference library of SARS-CoV-2-specific TCRs that had been generated with the MIRA antigen-specificity platform. Breadth was defined as the fraction of unique TCRs that were SARS-CoV-2-associated. Depth was defined as the fraction of total T cells that were SARS-CoV-2-associated. Using the MIRA data, each spike-specific TCR was mapped to the spike region that the TCR reacts to and placed in a CD4 or CD8 class. Log10-transformed breadth and depth values were compared by one-way ANOVA with Sidak's multiple comparisons tests. Entries here come from immuneACCESS through TCRdb and include only in-frame sequences with V and J called. Some clones fail to appear in such tables; in the studies checked, an unresolved V gene covers under half of the shortfall, and the cause of the remainder is unknown. That table gives V, J and clone size, and the DNA gave D and trimming. This sample comprises about 85,000 clones, less than 90% of them detected only once. The ten top clones hold approximately 7% of the sample.

Results the study describes overall, beyond this receptor: Vaccine-associated CD4 TCRs spanned the whole spike protein, with dominant responses in regions 160-218 and 743-854. Spike-specific TCR breadth and depth rose significantly after two AZD1222 doses compared with day 0 and with MenACWY recipients. Participants were mostly white British, with more females than males. The authors suggested clonal diversity may have been underestimated. Conclusions about previously exposed vaccinees are limited, since just a handful of AZD1222 recipients were seropositive for SARS-CoV-2 at baseline. In the small 56-69-year group, the increase in depth fell short of significance, most likely because of low power. Because no samples from the day 14 peak response were available, repertoires could be characterized only after the peak T cell response. Reportedly, close to half of the unique spike-specific TCRs recognized epitopes lying outside the regions that are mutated in the B.1.351 and B.1.1.7 variants.

The sample in question was peripheral blood, obtained on day 0 of AZD1222 vaccination. The TCR sequence derives from an adult in good health. The rearranged chain carries TRBV6-5 and TRBJ1-5; the D segment could be TRBD1, given 6 matching bases. The CDR3 protein: CASSLIQGQPQHF. The base sequence is TGTGCCAGCAGTCTAATACAGGGCCAGCCCCAGCATTTT.